The present T cell receptor (beta chain) was sequenced within a study of T cells after yellow fever vaccination. In TCRdb, the 5' RACE reads were re-called with MiXCR into one record per CDR3 protein. Among some 320,000 distinct CDR3 sequences listed, 8.7% were seen once. This clonotype appeared a few times. Sample: CD4+ T cells sorted from PBMCs, taken 5 days after the yellow fever booster vaccination. This sequence was found in a man aged 18 to 35 who received the YFV17D yellow fever vaccine.

The DNA of the CDR3 is TGTGCCAGCAGTACAACAGGGCCCTTTAATGAAAAACTGTTTTTT. It encodes CASSTTGPFNEKLFF. The rearrangement links TRBV6-5 to TRBJ1-4; a weak D match, TRBD1 (6 bases). V lost 5 bases and J 4 bases, leaving 14 bases between the germline ends. CDR1 is MNHEY, CDR2 SVGAGI, per germline. The CDR3 totals 15 residues.